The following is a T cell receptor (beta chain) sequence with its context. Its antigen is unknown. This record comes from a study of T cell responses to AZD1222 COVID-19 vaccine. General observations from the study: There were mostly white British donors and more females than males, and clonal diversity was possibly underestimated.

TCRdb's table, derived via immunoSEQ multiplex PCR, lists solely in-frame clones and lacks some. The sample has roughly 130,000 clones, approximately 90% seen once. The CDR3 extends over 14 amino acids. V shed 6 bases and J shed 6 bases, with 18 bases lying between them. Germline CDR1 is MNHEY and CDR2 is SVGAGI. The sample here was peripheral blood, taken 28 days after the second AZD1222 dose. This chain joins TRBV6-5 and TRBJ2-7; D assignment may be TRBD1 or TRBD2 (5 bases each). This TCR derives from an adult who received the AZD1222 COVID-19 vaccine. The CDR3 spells CASSLGRVVREQYF. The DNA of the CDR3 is TGTGCCAGCAGCCTGGGACGAGTCGTTCGCGAGCAGTACTTC.